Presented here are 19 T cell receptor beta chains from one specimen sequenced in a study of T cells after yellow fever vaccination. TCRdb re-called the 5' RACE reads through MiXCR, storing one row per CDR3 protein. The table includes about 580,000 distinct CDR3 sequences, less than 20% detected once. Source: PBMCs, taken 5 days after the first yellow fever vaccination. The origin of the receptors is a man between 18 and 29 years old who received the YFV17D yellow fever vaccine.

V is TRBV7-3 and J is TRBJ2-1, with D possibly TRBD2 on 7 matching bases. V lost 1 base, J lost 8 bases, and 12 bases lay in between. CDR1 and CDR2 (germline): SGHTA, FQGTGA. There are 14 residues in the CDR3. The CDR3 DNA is TGTGCCAGCAGCTTAAAAGGGGGGGTCCATGAGCAGTTCTTC. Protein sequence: CASSLKGGVHEQFF.

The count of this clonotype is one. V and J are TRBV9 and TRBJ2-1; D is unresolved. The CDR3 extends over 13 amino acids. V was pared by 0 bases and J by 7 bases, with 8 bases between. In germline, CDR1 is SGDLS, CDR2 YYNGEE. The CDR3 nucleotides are TGTGCCAGCAGCGTAGCTCCGTGGAATGAGCAGTTCTTC. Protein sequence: CASSVAPWNEQFF.

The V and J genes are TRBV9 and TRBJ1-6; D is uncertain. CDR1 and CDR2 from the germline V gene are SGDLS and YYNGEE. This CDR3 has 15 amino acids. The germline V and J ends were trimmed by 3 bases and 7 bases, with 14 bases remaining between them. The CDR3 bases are TGTGCCAGCAGCGCACGGGCCCCGTCAAATTCACCCCTCCACTTT. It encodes CASSARAPSNSPLHF. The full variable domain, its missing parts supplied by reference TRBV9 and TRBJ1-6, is DSGVTQTPKHLITATGQRVTLRCSPRSGDLSVYWYQQSLDQGLQFLIQYYNGEERAKGNILERFSAQQFPDLHSELNLSSLELGDSALYFCASSARAPSNSPLHFGNGTRLTVT.

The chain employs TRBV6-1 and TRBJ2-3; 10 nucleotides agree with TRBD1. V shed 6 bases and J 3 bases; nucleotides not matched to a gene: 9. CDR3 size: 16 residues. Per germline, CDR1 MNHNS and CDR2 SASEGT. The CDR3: CASRRQGARGTDTQYF. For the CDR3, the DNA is TGTGCCAGCAGGCGACAGGGGGCGCGAGGAACAGATACGCAGTATTTT.

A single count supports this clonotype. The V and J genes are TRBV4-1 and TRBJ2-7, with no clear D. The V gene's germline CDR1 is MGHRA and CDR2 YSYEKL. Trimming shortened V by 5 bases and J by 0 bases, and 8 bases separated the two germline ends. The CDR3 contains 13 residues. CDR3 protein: CASSGLSSYEQYF. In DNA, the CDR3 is TGCGCCAGCAGCGGGCTGAGCTCCTACGAGCAGTACTTC.

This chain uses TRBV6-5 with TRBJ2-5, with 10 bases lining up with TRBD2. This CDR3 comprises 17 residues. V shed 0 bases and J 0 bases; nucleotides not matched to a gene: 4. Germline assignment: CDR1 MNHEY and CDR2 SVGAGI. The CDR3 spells CASSYSSGGEYQETQYF. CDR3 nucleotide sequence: TGTGCCAGCAGTTACTCCAGCGGGGGGGAGTACCAAGAGACCCAGTACTTC.

DNA for the CDR3: TGTGCCAGCAGAGACGGGACAGGGGATAACTATGGCTACACCTTC. Translation: CASRDGTGDNYGYTF. This rearrangement joins TRBV6-1 to TRBJ1-2; 10 nucleotides line up with TRBD1. The CDR3 totals 15 residues. Trimming cost V 6 bases and J 1 base; bases outside gene matches: 5. Germline loops: CDR1 MNHNS, CDR2 SASEGT.

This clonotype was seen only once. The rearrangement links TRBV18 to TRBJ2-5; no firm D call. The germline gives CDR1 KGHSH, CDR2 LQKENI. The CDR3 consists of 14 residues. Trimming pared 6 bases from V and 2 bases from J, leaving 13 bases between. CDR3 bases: TGTGCCAGCTCGGGGATGGCAGCACAAGAGACCCAGTACTTC. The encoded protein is CASSGMAAQETQYF.

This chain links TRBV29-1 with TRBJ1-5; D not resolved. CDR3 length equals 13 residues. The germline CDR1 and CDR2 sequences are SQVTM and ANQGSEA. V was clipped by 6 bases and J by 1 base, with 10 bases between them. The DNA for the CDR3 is TGCAGCGTGACCAATCTAAGCAATCAGCCCCAGCATTTT. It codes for CSVTNLSNQPQHF.

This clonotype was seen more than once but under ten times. DNA for the CDR3: TGTGCCAGCAGCTTAGTAATTCTGGGGTATGAAGCTTTCTTT. It specifies CASSLVILGYEAFF. This chain joins TRBV7-9 and TRBJ1-1; D uncertain. Per germline, CDR1 SEHNR and CDR2 FQNEAQ (reference sequence). This CDR3 spans 14 amino acids. V lost 1 base to trimming and J lost 7 bases, with 13 bases between them.

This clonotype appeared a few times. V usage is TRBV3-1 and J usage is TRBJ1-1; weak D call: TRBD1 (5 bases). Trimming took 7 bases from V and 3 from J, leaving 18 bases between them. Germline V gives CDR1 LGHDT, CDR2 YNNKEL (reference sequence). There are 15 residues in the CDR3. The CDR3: CASTPDGLGDTEAFF. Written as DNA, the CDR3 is TGTGCCAGCACCCCGGACGGCCTAGGGGACACTGAAGCTTTCTTT.

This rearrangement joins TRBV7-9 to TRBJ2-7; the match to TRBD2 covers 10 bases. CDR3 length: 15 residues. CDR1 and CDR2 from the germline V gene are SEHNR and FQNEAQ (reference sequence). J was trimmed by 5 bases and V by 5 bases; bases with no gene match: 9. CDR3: CASSKGGLAPHEQYF. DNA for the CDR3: TGTGCCAGCAGCAAGGGGGGACTAGCGCCCCACGAGCAGTACTTC.

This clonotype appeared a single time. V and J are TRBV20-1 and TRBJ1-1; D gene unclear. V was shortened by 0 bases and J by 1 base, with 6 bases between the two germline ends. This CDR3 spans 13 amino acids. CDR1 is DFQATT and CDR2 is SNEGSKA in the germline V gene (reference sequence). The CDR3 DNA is TGCAGTGCTAGAGATCTAAAGAACACTGAAGCTTTCTTT. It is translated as CSARDLKNTEAFF.

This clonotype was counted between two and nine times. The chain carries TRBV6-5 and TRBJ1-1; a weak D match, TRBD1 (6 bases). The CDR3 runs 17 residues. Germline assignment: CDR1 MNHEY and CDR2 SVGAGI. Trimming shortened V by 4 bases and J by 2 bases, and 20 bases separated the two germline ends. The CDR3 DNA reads TGTGCCAGCAGTTTGGGAGGCCCTAACAGGGATAACACTGAAGCTTTCTTT. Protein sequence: CASSLGGPNRDNTEAFF.

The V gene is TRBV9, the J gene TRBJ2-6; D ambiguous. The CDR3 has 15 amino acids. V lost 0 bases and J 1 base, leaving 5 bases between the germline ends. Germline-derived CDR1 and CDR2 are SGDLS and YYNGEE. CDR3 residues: CASSVAGSGANVLTF. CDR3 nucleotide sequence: TGTGCCAGCAGCGTAGCGGGTTCTGGGGCCAACGTCCTGACTTTC.

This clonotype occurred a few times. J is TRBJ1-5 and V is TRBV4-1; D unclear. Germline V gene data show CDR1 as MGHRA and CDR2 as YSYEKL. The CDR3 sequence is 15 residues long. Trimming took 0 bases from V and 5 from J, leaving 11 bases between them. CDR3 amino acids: CASSQDPTRYQPQHF. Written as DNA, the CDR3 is TGCGCCAGCAGCCAAGATCCGACCCGGTATCAGCCCCAGCATTTT.

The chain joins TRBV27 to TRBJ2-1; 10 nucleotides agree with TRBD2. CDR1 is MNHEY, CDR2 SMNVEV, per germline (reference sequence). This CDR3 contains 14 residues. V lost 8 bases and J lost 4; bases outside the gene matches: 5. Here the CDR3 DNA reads TGTGCCAGCCATAGCGGGGGGCTGTACAATGAGCAGTTCTTC. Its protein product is CASHSGGLYNEQFF.

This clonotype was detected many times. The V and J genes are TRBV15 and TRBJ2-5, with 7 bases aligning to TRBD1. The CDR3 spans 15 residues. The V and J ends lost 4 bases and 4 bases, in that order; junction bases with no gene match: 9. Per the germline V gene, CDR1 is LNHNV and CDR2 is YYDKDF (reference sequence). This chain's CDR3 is CATSTGQDLGETQYF. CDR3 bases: TGTGCCACCAGCACCGGACAGGACCTCGGAGAGACCCAGTACTTC.

CDR3 sequence (DNA): TGTGCCAGCTCACCACCGGGGGAGTCGAAGACCCAGTACTTC. It translates to CASSPPGESKTQYF. This chain links TRBV18 with TRBJ2-5; D may correspond to TRBD1 or TRBD2 (5 bases each). Trimming pared 0 bases from V and 6 bases from J, leaving 11 bases between. The germline CDR1 and CDR2 sequences are KGHSH and LQKENI. This CDR3 region has 14 residues.